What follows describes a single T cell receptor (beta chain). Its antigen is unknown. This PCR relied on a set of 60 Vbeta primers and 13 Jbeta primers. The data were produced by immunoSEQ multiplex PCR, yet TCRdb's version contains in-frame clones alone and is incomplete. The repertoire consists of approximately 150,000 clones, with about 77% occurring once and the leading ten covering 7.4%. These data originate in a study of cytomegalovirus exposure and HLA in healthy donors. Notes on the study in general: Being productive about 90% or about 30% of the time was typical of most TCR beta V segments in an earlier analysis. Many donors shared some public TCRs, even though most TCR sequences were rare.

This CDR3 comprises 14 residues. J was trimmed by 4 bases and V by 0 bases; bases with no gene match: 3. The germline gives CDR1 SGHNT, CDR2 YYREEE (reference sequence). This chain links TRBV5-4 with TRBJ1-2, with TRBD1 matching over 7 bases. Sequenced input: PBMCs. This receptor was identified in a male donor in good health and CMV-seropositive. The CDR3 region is CASSLEGASYGYTF. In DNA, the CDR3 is TGTGCCAGCAGCTTGGAGGGGGCGAGCTATGGCTACACCTTC.